The 32 T cell receptor beta chains given below trace back to one sample, sequenced in a study of neurological immune-mediated disorders. Noted time point: longitudinal time-point 1 (baseline). TCRdb reprocessed the 5' RACE reads via MiXCR and lists one record per CDR3 protein. The data show over 55,000 distinct CDR3 sequences, about 10% seen once. The specimen was PBMCs. These receptors all come from a male donor with HTLV-1-associated myelopathy (HAM/TSP).

This clonotype occurred many times. The gene calls are TRBV3-1 and TRBJ1-2, with D uncertain. From germline, CDR1 is LGHDT and CDR2 YNNKEL (reference sequence). V was trimmed by 1 base and J by 6 bases, leaving 6 bases between them. The CDR3 is 12 residues long. The CDR3 region has the DNA TGTGCCAGCAGCCAAGTGGGGAATGGCTACACCTTC. It specifies CASSQVGNGYTF.

This clonotype was seen many times. This chain uses TRBV7-2 with TRBJ2-7, with D maybe TRBD2 (6 bases). The CDR3 totals 14 residues. The germline V gene encodes CDR1 SGHTA and CDR2 FQGNSA. Trimming took off 5 bases at V and 3 bases at J, with 14 bases between the two ends. The CDR3 nucleotides are TGTGCCAGCAGCCCTCCTGGGACTTTCTACGAGCAGTACTTC. It codes for CASSPPGTFYEQYF.

This clonotype has a count of ten or more. This chain links TRBV9 with TRBJ2-7; 9 bases agree with TRBD1. Unmatched junction bases numbered 9, after V lost 2 bases and J lost 6 bases. This CDR3 is 15 amino acids long. Germline V CDR1 and CDR2: SGDLS, YYNGEE. The CDR3 DNA is TGTGCCAGCAGCGTTACGGACAGGGGATATGGCGAGCAGTACTTC. Amino acid sequence: CASSVTDRGYGEQYF.

With regard to this clonotype: A read error may be the cause here, since a much bigger clone is one base away. V is TRBV20-1 and J is TRBJ1-1, with a tentative D call TRBD1 (6 bases). From germline, CDR1 is DFQATT and CDR2 SNEGSKA (reference sequence). This CDR3 contains 11 residues. Trimming cost V 6 bases and J 11 bases, with 16 bases left between them. DNA of the CDR3: TGCAGTGCGGTTTCAGGGGTCTTTGCTTTCTTT. Its translation is CSAVSGVFAFF.

This clonotype has at least ten counts. The gene calls are TRBV5-1 and TRBJ1-1; tentatively, D is TRBD1 (6 bases). Germline CDR1 SGHRS, CDR2 YFSETQ. This CDR3 has 15 amino acids. V was shortened by 4 bases and J by 5 bases, with 18 bases between the two germline ends. The CDR3 reads CASSTKDGGWTEAFF. For the CDR3, the DNA is TGCGCCAGCAGCACCAAGGATGGGGGCTGGACTGAAGCTTTCTTT. Variable domain in full (rest from reference TRBV5-1 and TRBJ1-1): KAGVTQTPRYLIKTRGQQVTLSCSPISGHRSVSWYQQTPGQGLQFLFEYFSETQRNKGNFPGRFSGRQFSNSRSEMNVSTLELGDSALYLCASSTKDGGWTEAFFGQGTRLTVV.

This clonotype was seen ten or more times. The chain carries TRBV4-1 and TRBJ2-3; tentatively, D is TRBD1 (5 bases). The CDR3 runs 14 residues. V lost 1 base to trimming and J lost 6 bases, with 11 bases between them. Germline CDR1 reads MGHRA; CDR2 reads YSYEKL. The chain's CDR3 is CASSQGQIRDTQYF. CDR3 nucleotide sequence: TGCGCCAGCAGCCAAGGACAGATCCGGGATACGCAGTATTTT.

This clonotype was observed many times. The chain joins TRBV20-1 to TRBJ2-2; TRBD2 matches at 9 bases. The germline gives CDR1 DFQATT, CDR2 SNEGSKA (reference sequence). V was pared by 5 bases and J by 6 bases, with 7 bases of the junction left unmatched. The CDR3 spans 14 residues. The CDR3 sequence is CSAAGGAFSGELFF. For the CDR3, the DNA is TGCAGTGCTGCGGGGGGGGCCTTTTCCGGGGAGCTGTTTTTT.

This clonotype was found many times. This chain joins TRBV28 and TRBJ1-4; D uncertain. CDR3 length: 13 residues. The V gene's germline CDR1 is MDHEN and CDR2 SYDVKM. V gave up 5 bases and J gave up 0 bases, with 4 bases separating them. The CDR3 DNA sequence: TGTGCCAGCAGTCTAACAACTAATGAAAAACTGTTTTTT. Encoded protein: CASSLTTNEKLFF.

This clonotype was detected many times. V is TRBV28 and J is TRBJ1-6; 7 bases are a match to TRBD1. There are 15 residues in the CDR3. V gave up 4 bases and J gave up 6 bases; unmatched junction bases: 6. Per germline, CDR1 MDHEN and CDR2 SYDVKM. The chain's CDR3 is CASSSTGEPNSPLHF. As DNA, the CDR3 is TGTGCCAGCAGTTCTACAGGGGAGCCTAATTCACCCCTCCACTTT.

In its sample, this clonotype was seen many times. The chain employs TRBV15 and TRBJ2-1; D is unresolved. From germline, CDR1 is LNHNV and CDR2 YYDKDF (reference sequence). Between the trimmed V and J ends, which lost 4 bases and 2 bases, there was a span of 12 bases. CDR3 size: 15 residues. The DNA of the CDR3 is TGTGCCACCAGCACCCGCCTCGCAACCTACAATGAGCAGTTCTTC. This gives the protein CATSTRLATYNEQFF.

This clonotype was detected ten times or more. The rearrangement joins TRBV7-2 to TRBJ1-5; D remains ambiguous. This CDR3 spans 13 amino acids. The ends were cut back, 2 bases at V and 4 bases at J, with 6 bases in the middle. Germline V gene data show CDR1 as SGHTA and CDR2 as FQGNSA. The CDR3 DNA is TGTGCCAGCAGCTTACCATGGAATCAGCCCCAGCATTTT. Its protein product is CASSLPWNQPQHF.

This clonotype was picked up many times. The rearrangement uses TRBV9 and TRBJ2-1; D is ambiguous. Germline assignment: CDR1 SGDLS and CDR2 YYNGEE. The CDR3 is made up of 13 amino acids. With 6 bases removed from V and 8 bases from J, the gap between germline ends came to 15 bases. In nucleotides, the CDR3 is TGTGCCAGCACCAGGTCGGTTAATGATGAGCAGTTCTTC. Protein product: CASTRSVNDEQFF.

Regarding this clonotype: The junction departs from germline at one end; a sequencing error may be responsible. V gene TRBV5-1 combines with J gene TRBJ2-2; D unresolved. This CDR3 is 14 amino acids long. Germline-derived CDR1 and CDR2 are SGHRS and YFSETQ. CDR3 nucleotide sequence: TGTGCCAGCTGCGAGCTCGTAGACACCGGGGAGCTGTTTTTT. Its translation: CASCELVDTGELFF.

The sample holds many counts of this clonotype. The chain employs TRBV6-2 or TRBV6-3 and TRBJ1-1; 10 bases align to TRBD1. This CDR3 spans 13 amino acids. Germline values: CDR1 MNHEY, CDR2 SVGEGT. V dropped 8 bases and J dropped 5; count of bases not matched to a gene: 5. This CDR3 reads CASRDRGWTEAFF. For the CDR3, the DNA is TGTGCCAGCCGGGACAGGGGTTGGACTGAAGCTTTCTTT.

This clonotype has at least ten counts. The CDR3: CASRSEGDTQYF. As DNA, the CDR3 is TGTGCCAGCAGGAGCGAGGGGGATACGCAGTATTTT. The chain links TRBV6-1 to TRBJ2-3, with D tentatively TRBD1 or TRBD2 (5 bases each). The V end was cut by 6 bases, the J end by 6 bases, with 10 bases between. The germline gives CDR1 MNHNS, CDR2 SASEGT. This CDR3 contains 12 residues.

The sample holds many counts of this clonotype. The V gene is TRBV6-2 or TRBV6-3, the J gene TRBJ2-7; the match to TRBD1 covers 7 bases. J was trimmed by 6 bases and V by 5 bases; bases with no gene match: 7. CDR1 and CDR2 from the germline V gene are MNHEY and SVGEGT. This CDR3 contains 13 residues. In DNA form, the CDR3 reads TGTGCCAGCAGTGAGGCTACAGGGGTCGAGCAGTACTTC. The encoded protein is CASSEATGVEQYF.

This clonotype occurred many times. The chain links TRBV20-1 to TRBJ2-1; D gene ambiguous. The length of the CDR3 is 14 residues. Germline-derived CDR1 and CDR2 are DFQATT and SNEGSKA (reference sequence). V gave up 0 bases and J gave up 4 bases, with 10 bases separating them. As DNA, the CDR3 is TGCAGTGCTAGAGATCCCCGCAGGTACAATGAGCAGTTCTTC. It yields the protein CSARDPRRYNEQFF.

The chain joins TRBV7-6 to TRBJ2-3; D is possibly TRBD1 or TRBD2 (6 bases each). The CDR3 sequence is 15 residues long. Per the germline V gene, CDR1 is SGHVS and CDR2 is FNYEAQ. With 5 bases removed from V and 9 bases from J, the gap between germline ends came to 21 bases. Here the CDR3 DNA reads TGTGCCAGCAGCAGTATCAGTGTGGGGGGCACCACGCAGTATTTT. It codes for CASSSISVGGTTQYF.

This clonotype has just a few counts. The genes are TRBV6-6 and TRBJ1-4; 7 nucleotides align to TRBD1. Per the germline V gene, CDR1 is MNHNY and CDR2 is SVGAGI (reference sequence). CDR3 length: 15 amino acids. The J segment lost 8 bases and the V segment lost 6 bases, leaving 12 bases of the junction unmatched. This CDR3 reads CASRGGGGFGEKLFF. Here the CDR3 DNA reads TGTGCCAGCAGAGGGGGAGGGGGCTTTGGGGAAAAACTGTTTTTT.

This clonotype was detected a few times. This chain joins TRBV7-3 and TRBJ2-2; no clear D. The CDR3 covers 14 residues. Trimming took off 5 bases at V and 4 bases at J, with 11 bases between the two ends. In germline, CDR1 is SGHTA, CDR2 FQGTGA. DNA of the CDR3: TGTGCCAGCAGCACCACCGTCAGCACCGGGGAGCTGTTTTTT. Residues: CASSTTVSTGELFF.

In the case of this clonotype: A read error may explain this, as a much larger clone is one base away. The chain is built from TRBV6-1 and TRBJ2-1; tentative D call: TRBD2 (6 bases). CDR1 MNHNS and CDR2 SASEGT come from the germline V gene. This CDR3 is 12 amino acids long. The DNA for the CDR3 is TGCTCCGGGGGATACTCCTACGATGAGCAGTTCTTC. Encoded protein: CSGGYSYDEQFF.

In its sample, this clonotype was seen many times. This sequence joins TRBV5-1 and TRBJ2-3; 12 bases agree with TRBD1. CDR1 and CDR2 (germline): SGHRS, YFSETQ. This CDR3 region has 16 residues. The V and J ends lost 4 bases and 4 bases, in that order; junction bases with no gene match: 7. The CDR3 reads CASSPGTGGWSDTQYF. CDR3 sequence (DNA): TGCGCCAGCAGCCCCGGGACAGGGGGCTGGTCAGATACGCAGTATTTT.

As for this clonotype: Compared with germline, one end of the junction differs, possibly owing to a read error. This chain links TRBV5-5 with TRBJ2-5; the match to TRBD1 covers 7 bases. In germline, CDR1 is SGHKS, CDR2 YYEKEE (reference sequence). The CDR3 contains 15 residues. CDR3 sequence: CASSSPTGWVQTQYF. Written as DNA, the CDR3 is TGTGCCAGTAGCTCCCCGACAGGGTGGGTACAGACCCAGTACTTC.

This clonotype has a count of ten or more. The chain combines TRBV7-2 with TRBJ2-2; no clear D gene. The V end was cut by 5 bases, the J end by 0 bases, with 7 bases between. This CDR3 has 14 amino acids. In germline, CDR1 is SGHTA, CDR2 FQGNSA. The CDR3 sequence: CASSRRSNTGELFF. The CDR3 DNA follows: TGTGCCAGCAGCCGGCGGTCGAACACCGGGGAGCTGTTTTTT.

This clonotype was counted only a few times. This chain connects TRBV5-1 to TRBJ1-6; 7 positions match TRBD1. The CDR3 sequence is 14 residues long. V shed 4 bases, J shed 7 bases, and the junction held 5 bases outside the gene matches. Looked up from germline, CDR1 is SGHRS and CDR2 is YFSETQ. The CDR3 here is CASSVGQENSPLHF. CDR3 sequence (DNA): TGCGCCAGCAGCGTCGGACAGGAAAATTCACCCCTCCACTTT.

This clonotype was seen ten or more times. The junction departs from germline at one end; a sequencing error may be responsible. The rearrangement links TRBV11-3 to TRBJ2-3; D remains ambiguous. The V gene's germline CDR1 is SGHNT and CDR2 YENEEA. The CDR3 contains 11 residues. CDR3: CASSSADTQYF. In nucleotides, the CDR3 is TGCGCCAGCAGTTCGGCAGATACGCAGTATTTT.

This clonotype showed up many times. The chain joins TRBV12-3 or TRBV12-4 to TRBJ1-1; no clear D gene. CDR3 length: 14 residues. The V end lost 8 bases, the J end lost 0 bases, and 13 bases lay between the germline ends. DNA for the CDR3: TGTGCCAGCCTAGCACAGACGATGAACACTGAAGCTTTCTTT. It encodes CASLAQTMNTEAFF.

This clonotype was seen many times. V is TRBV20-1 and J is TRBJ2-3, with 9 bases that match TRBD2. The V gene end was trimmed by 4 bases and the J gene end by 4 bases; junction bases not matched to a gene: 6. Germline V CDR1 and CDR2: DFQATT, SNEGSKA (reference sequence). CDR3 size: 14 residues. The CDR3 DNA follows: TGCAGTGCTAAGGCTAGCGGGGCCTCAGATACGCAGTATTTT. Amino acids: CSAKASGASDTQYF.

This clonotype was picked up many times. V is TRBV5-1 and J is TRBJ2-7; TRBD1 aligns across 7 bases. Germline CDR1 is SGHRS and CDR2 is YFSETQ. The CDR3 is 14 amino acids. Trimming removed 4 bases from V and 2 bases from J; junction bases left unmatched: 6. The CDR3 is CASSVTGIPYEQYF. CDR3 sequence (DNA): TGCGCCAGCAGCGTGACAGGGATCCCCTACGAGCAGTACTTC. Using reference TRBV5-1 and TRBJ2-7 for the parts outside the CDR3, the full variable domain is KAGVTQTPRYLIKTRGQQVTLSCSPISGHRSVSWYQQTPGQGLQFLFEYFSETQRNKGNFPGRFSGRQFSNSRSEMNVSTLELGDSALYLCASSVTGIPYEQYFGPGTRLTVT.

This clonotype was counted at least ten times. This chain connects TRBV20-1 to TRBJ1-5, with D possibly matching TRBD1 (6 bases). The germline V gene encodes CDR1 DFQATT and CDR2 SNEGSKA (reference sequence). V gave up 5 bases and J gave up 7 bases, with 18 bases separating them. The CDR3 loop spans 14 amino acids. The CDR3 sequence: CSALPPGQRQPQHF. The CDR3 DNA sequence: TGCAGTGCTTTACCCCCGGGACAACGGCAGCCCCAGCATTTT.

The count of this clonotype is one. The chain uses TRBV4-1 and TRBJ1-2; TRBD1 matches at 12 bases. The CDR3 covers 16 residues. V lost 4 bases, J lost 3 bases, and 6 bases stayed unmatched. Germline V gene lookup returns CDR1 MGHRA and CDR2 YSYEKL. In nucleotides, the CDR3 is TGCGCCAGCAGCCGCGGTGGGACAGGGGGCGACTATGGCTACACCTTC. Residues: CASSRGGTGGDYGYTF.

This clonotype has a handful of counts. The V call is TRBV5-1, the J call TRBJ2-2, with D unresolved. The V and J ends lost 3 bases and 8 bases respectively, with 11 bases between them. Germline V gene sequence: CDR1 SGHRS, CDR2 YFSETQ. The CDR3 runs 13 residues. The CDR3 is CASSWTPPGELFF. The CDR3 bases are TGCGCCAGCAGCTGGACCCCACCGGGGGAGCTGTTTTTT.